This TCR beta chain stems from a study of OX40 agonist ivuxolimab in advanced cancers. V was clipped by 0 bases and J by 0 bases, with 12 bases between them. Germline V gene sequence: CDR1 MGHRA, CDR2 YSYEKL. This CDR3 has 17 residues. Some clones are missing from TCRdb's copy, which holds only in-frame ones; the method was immunoSEQ multiplex PCR. The sample yields 25,000 to 30,000 clones, 65% to 80% seen once. The chain carries TRBV4-1 and TRBJ2-1, with D uncertain. This receptor was obtained from an adult with an advanced solid tumor such as melanoma, head and neck, liver or kidney cancer. The source material was CD4+ or CD8+ T cells sorted from blood, sampled in a trial of the OX40 agonist ivuxolimab. This CDR3 is CASSQEPPSSSYNEQFF. The CDR3 nucleotides read TGCGCCAGCAGCCAAGAACCCCCGTCTAGCTCCTACAATGAGCAGTTCTTC.